This record looks at one T cell receptor beta chain sequence and its context. Its antigen remains unknown. This entry comes from a study of response to subunit inactivated influenza vaccine. MiXCR was run by TCRdb on the RT-PCR reads, yielding one entry per CDR3 protein. There are 860,000 or so distinct CDR3 sequences in the sample; 21% occur only once, and 10% lies in the top ten. Findings and caveats of the study: Only a handful of new T cells, the authors suggested, are recruited with each seasonal influenza vaccination.

This TCR was recovered from a man aged 50 to 59 who received an inactivated influenza vaccine. Sequencing was performed on PBMCs from blood, taken roughly 5 days after vaccination.

Here the CDR3 DNA reads TGCGCCAGCAGCTACCAGCAAACAGGGGGCTCTGGGGCCAACGTCCTGACTTTC. Amino acids: CASSYQQTGGSGANVLTF. This sequence joins TRBV5-1 and TRBJ2-6; the match to TRBD1 covers 8 bases. J lost 0 bases, V lost 3 bases, and 8 bases had no gene match. CDR3 length: 18 amino acids. Germline CDR1 reads SGHRS; CDR2 reads YFSETQ.